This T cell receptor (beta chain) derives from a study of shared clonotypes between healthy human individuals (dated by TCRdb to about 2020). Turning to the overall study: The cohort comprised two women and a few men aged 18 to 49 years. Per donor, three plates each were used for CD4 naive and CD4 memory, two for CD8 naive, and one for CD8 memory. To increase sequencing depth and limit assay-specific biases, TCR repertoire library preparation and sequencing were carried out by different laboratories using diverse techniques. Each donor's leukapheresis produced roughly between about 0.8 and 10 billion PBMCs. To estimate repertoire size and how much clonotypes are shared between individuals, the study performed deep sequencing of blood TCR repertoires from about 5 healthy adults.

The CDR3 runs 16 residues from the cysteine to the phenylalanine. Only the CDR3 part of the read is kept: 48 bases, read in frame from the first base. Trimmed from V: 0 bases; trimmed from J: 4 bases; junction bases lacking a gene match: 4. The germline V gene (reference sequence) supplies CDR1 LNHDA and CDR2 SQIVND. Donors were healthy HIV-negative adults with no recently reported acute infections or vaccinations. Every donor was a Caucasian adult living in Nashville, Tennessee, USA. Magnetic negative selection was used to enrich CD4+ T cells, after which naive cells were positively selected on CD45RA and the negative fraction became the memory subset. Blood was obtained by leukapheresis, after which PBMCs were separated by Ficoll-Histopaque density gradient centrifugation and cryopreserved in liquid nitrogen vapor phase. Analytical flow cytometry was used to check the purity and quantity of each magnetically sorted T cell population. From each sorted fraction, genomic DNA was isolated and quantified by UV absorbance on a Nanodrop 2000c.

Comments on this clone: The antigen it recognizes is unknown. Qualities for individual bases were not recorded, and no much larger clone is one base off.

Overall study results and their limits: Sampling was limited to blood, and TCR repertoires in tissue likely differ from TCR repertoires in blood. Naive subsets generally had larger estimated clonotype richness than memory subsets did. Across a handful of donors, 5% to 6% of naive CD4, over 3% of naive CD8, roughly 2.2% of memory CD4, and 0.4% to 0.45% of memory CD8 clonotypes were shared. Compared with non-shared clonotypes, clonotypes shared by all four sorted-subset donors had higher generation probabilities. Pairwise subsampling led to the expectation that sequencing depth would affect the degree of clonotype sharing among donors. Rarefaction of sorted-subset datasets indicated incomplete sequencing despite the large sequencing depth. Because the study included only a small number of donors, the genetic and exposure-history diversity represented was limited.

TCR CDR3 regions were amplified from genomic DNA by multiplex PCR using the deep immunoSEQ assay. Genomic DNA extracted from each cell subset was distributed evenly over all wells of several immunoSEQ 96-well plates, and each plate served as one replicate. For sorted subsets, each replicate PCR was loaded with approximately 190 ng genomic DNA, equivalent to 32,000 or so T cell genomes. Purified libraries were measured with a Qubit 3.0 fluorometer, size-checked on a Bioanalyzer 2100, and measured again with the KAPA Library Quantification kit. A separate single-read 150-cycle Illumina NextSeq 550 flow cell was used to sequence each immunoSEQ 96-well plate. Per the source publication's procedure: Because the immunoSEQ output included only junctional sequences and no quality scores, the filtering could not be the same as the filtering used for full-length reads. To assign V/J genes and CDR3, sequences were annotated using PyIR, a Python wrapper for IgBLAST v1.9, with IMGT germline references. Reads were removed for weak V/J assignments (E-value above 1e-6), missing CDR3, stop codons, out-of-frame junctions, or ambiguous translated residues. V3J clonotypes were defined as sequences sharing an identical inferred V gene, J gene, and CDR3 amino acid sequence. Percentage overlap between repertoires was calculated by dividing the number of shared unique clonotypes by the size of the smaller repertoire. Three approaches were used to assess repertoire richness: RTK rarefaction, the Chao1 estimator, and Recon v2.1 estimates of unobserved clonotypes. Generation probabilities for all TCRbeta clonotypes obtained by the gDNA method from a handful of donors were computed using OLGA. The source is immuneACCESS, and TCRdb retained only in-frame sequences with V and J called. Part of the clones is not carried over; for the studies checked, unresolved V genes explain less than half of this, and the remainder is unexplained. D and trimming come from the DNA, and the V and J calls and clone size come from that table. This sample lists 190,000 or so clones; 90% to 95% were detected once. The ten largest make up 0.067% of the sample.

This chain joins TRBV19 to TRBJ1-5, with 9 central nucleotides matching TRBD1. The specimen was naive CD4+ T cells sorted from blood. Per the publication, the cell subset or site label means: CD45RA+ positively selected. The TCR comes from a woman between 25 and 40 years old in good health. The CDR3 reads CASSIEGQGFNQPQHF. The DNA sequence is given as TGTGCCAGTAGTATAGAGGGACAGGGTTTTAATCAGCCCCAGCATTTT. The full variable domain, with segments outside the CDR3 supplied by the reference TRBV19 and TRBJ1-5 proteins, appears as DGGITQSPKYLFRKEGQNVTLSCEQNLNHDAMYWYRQDPGQGLRLIYYSQIVNDFQKGDIAEGYSVSREKKESFPLTVTSAQKNPTAFYLCASSIEGQGFNQPQHFGDGTRLSIL.